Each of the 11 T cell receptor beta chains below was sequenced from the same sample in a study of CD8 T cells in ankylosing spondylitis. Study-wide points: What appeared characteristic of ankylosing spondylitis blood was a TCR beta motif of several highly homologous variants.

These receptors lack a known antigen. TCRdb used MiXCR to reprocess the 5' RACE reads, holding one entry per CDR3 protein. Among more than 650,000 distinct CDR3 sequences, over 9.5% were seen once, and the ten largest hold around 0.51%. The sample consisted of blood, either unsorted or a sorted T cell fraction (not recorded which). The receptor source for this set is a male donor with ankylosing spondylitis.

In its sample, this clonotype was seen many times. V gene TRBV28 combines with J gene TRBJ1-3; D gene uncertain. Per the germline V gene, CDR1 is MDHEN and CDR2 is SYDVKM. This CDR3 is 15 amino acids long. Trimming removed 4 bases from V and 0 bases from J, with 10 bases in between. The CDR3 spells CASSSESLSGNTIYF. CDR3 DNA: TGTGCCAGCAGTTCGGAGAGCCTCTCTGGAAACACCATATATTTT. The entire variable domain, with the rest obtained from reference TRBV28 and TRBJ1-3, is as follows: DVKVTQSSRYLVKRTGEKVFLECVQDMDHENMFWYRQDPGLGLRLIYFSYDVKMKEKGDIPEGYSVSREKKERFSLILESASTNQTSMYLCASSSESLSGNTIYFGEGSWLTVV.

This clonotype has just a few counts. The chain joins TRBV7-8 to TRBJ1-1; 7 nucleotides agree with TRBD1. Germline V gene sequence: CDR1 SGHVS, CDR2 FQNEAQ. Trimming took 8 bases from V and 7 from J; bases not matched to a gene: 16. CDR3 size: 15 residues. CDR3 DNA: TGTGCCAGCGGATGGAGGAGGACAGGCTACCATGAAGCTTTCTTT. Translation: CASGWRRTGYHEAFF.

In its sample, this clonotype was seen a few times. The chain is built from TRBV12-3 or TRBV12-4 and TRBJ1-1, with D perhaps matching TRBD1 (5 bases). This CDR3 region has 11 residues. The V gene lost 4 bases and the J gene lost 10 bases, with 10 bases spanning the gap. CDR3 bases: TGTGCCAGCAGTTCGGGACGTTCAGCTTTCTTT. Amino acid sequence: CASSSGRSAFF.

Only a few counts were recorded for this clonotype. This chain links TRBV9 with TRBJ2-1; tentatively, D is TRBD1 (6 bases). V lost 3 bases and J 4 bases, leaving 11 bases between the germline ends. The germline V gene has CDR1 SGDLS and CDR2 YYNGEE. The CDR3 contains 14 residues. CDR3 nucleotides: TGTGCCAGCAGCGCCAGGGGCTTATACAATGAGCAGTTCTTC. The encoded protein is CASSARGLYNEQFF.

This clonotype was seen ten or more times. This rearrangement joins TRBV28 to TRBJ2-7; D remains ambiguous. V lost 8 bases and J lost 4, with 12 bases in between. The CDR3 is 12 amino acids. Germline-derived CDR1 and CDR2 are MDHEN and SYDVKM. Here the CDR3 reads CASSLAPYEQYF. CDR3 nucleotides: TGTGCCAGCTCCTTGGCCCCTTACGAGCAGTACTTC.

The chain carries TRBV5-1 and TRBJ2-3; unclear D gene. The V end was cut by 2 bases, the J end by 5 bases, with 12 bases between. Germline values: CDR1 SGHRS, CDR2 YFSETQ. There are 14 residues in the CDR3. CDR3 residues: CASSFAPPEDTQYF. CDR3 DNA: TGCGCCAGCAGCTTCGCGCCACCGGAAGATACGCAGTATTTT.

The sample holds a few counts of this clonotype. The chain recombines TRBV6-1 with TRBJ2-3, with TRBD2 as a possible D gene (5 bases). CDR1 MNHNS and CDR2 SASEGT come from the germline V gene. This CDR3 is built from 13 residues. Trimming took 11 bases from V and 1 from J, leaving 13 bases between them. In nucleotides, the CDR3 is TGTGCCGGGAGAGGGCCTGGCACAGATACGCAGTATTTT. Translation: CAGRGPGTDTQYF.

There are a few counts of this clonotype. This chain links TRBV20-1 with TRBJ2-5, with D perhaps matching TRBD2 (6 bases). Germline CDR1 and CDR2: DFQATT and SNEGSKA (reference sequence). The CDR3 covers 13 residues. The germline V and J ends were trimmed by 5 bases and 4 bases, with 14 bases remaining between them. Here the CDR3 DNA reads TGCAGTGCTCCCATGGGGGGTGGAGAGACCCAGTACTTC. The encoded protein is CSAPMGGGETQYF.

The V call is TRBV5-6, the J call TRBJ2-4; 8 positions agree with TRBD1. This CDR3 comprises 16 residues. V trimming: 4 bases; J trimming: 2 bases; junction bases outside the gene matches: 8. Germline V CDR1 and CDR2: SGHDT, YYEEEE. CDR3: CASSKPGGVTKNIQYF. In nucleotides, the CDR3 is TGTGCCAGCAGCAAGCCAGGGGGCGTAACCAAAAACATTCAGTACTTC.

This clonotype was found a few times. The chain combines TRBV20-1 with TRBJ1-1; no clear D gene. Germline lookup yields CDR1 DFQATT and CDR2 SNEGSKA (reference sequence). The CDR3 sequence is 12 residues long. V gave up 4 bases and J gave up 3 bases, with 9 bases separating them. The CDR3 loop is CSAIPADTEAFF. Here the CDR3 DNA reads TGCAGTGCTATCCCAGCGGACACTGAAGCTTTCTTT.

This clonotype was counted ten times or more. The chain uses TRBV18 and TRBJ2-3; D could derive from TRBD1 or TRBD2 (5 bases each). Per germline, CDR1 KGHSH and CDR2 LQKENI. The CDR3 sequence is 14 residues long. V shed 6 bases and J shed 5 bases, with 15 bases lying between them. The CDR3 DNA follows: TGTGCCAGCTCTCTCCGGGACCTTCGAGATACGCAGTATTTT. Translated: CASSLRDLRDTQYF.